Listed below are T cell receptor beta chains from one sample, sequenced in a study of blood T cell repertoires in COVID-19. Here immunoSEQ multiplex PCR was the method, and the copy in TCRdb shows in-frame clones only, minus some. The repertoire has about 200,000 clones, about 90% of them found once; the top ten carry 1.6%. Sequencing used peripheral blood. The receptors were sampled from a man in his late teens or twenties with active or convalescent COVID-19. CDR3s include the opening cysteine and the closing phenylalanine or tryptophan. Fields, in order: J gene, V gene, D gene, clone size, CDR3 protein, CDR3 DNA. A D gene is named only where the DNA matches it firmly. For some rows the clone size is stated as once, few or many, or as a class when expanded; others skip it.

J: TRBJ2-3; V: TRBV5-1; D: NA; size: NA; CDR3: CASSLTGFRESTQYF; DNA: TGCGCCAGCAGCTTGACGGGGTTTAGGGAGAGTACGCAGTATTTT
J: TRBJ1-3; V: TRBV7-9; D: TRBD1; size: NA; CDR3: CASTDRASGNTIYF; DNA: TGTGCCAGCACCGACAGGGCCTCTGGAAACACCATATATTTT
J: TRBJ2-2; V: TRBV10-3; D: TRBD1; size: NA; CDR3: CAIAGQGNTGELFF; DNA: TGTGCCATAGCGGGACAGGGGAACACCGGGGAGCTGTTTTTT
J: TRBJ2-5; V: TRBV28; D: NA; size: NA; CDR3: CASSPGGTDEETQYF; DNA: TGTGCCAGCAGTCCGGGGGGGACAGATGAAGAGACCCAGTACTTC
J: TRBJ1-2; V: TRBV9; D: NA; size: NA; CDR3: CASSPQSGFNYGYTF; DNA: TGTGCCAGCAGCCCCCAAAGCGGATTCAACTATGGCTACACCTTC
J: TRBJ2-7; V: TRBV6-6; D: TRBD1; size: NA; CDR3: CASTGVSDEQYF; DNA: TGTGCCAGTACAGGGGTGAGTGACGAGCAGTACTTC
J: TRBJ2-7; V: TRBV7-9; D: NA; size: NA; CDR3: CASSFFPRDTSYEQYF; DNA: TGTGCCAGCAGCTTTTTTCCCCGGGACACCTCCTACGAGCAGTACTTC
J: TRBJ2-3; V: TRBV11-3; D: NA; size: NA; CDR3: CASSLGGGTTDTQYF; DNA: TGTGCCAGCAGCCTAGGGGGGGGGACCACAGATACGCAGTATTTT
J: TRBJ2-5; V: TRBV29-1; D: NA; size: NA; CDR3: CSVEPQGWETQYF; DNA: TGCAGCGTTGAACCCCAGGGATGGGAGACCCAGTACTTC
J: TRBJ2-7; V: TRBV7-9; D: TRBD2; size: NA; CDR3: CASSLAGGPYEQYF; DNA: TGTGCCAGCAGCTTGGCGGGAGGGCCCTACGAGCAGTACTTC
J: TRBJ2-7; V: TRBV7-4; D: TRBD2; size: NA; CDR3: CASSLAPFWREPYEQYF; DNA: TGTGCCAGCAGCTTAGCGCCCTTCTGGCGGGAGCCGTACGAGCAGTACTTC
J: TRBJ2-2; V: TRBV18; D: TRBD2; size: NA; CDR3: CASSQYQRSSGSGIDTGELFF; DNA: TGTGCCAGCTCACAATACCAACGGTCTAGCGGGAGTGGTATCGACACCGGGGAGCTGTTTTTT
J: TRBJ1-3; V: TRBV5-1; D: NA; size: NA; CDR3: CASSLGGSSGNTIYF; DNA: TGCGCCAGCAGCTTGGGCGGCAGCTCTGGAAACACCATATATTTT
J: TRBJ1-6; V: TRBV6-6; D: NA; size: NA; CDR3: CASSYSSSGSPLHF; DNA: TGTGCCAGCAGTTACTCGAGTAGCGGTTCACCCCTCCACTTT
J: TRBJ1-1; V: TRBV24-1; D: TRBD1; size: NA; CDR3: CATSIGTGGVNTEAFF; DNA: TGTGCCACCAGTATTGGGACAGGGGGGGTGAACACTGAAGCTTTCTTT
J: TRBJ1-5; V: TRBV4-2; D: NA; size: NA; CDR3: CASSQGGGQYSNQPQHF; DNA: TGTGCCAGCAGCCAAGGTGGAGGACAGTATAGCAATCAGCCCCAGCATTTT
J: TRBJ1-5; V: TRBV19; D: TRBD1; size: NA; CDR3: CASTWDRGNQPQHF; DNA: TGTGCCAGTACCTGGGACAGGGGCAATCAGCCCCAGCATTTT
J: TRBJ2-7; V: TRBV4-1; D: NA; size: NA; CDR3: CASSQVYLGTPAYEQYF; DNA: TGCGCCAGCAGCCAAGTATACCTCGGGACTCCCGCCTACGAGCAGTACTTC
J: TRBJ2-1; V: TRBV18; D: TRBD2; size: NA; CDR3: CASSSRGTSGRSSYNEQFF; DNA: TGTGCCAGCTCCTCACGAGGGACTAGCGGGAGGAGTTCCTACAATGAGCAGTTCTTC
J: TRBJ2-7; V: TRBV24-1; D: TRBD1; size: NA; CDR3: CATRAGQAGHEQYF; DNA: TGTGCCACCAGGGCAGGACAGGCCGGCCACGAGCAGTACTTC
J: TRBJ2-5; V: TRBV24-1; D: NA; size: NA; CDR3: CATSGKDWGQETQYF; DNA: TGTGCCACCAGTGGGAAGGACTGGGGCCAAGAGACCCAGTACTTC
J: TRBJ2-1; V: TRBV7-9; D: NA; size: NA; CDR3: CASSLEGGYSYNEQFF; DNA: TGTGCCAGCAGCTTAGAGGGAGGATACTCCTACAATGAGCAGTTCTTC
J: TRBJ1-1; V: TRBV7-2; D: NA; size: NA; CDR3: CASSYDKDTEAFF; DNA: TGTGCCAGCAGCTACGACAAAGACACTGAAGCTTTCTTT
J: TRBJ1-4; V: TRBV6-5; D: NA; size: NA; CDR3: CASSYSGGVWEKLFF; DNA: TGTGCCAGCAGTTACTCCGGGGGAGTATGGGAAAAACTGTTTTTT
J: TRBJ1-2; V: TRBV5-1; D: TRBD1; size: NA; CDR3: CASSWDRGDGYTF; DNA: TGCGCCAGCAGCTGGGACAGGGGAGATGGCTACACCTTC
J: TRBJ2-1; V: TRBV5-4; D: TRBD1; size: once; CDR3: CASSRTRGRNEQFF; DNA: TGTGCCAGCAGCCGCACGAGGGGGCGTAATGAGCAGTTCTTC
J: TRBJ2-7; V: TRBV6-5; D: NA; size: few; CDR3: CASRAGLSSYEQYF; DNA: TGTGCCAGCAGGGCTGGACTCAGCTCCTACGAGCAGTACTTC
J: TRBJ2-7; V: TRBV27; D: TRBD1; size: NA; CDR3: CASSIQGAPSYEQYF; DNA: TGTGCCAGCAGTATACAGGGGGCGCCGAGTTACGAGCAGTACTTC
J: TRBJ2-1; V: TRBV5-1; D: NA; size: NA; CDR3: CASRGNRVNEQFF; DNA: TGCGCCAGCAGGGGAAACAGGGTCAATGAGCAGTTCTTC
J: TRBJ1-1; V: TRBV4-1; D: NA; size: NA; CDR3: CASSQDLRESTEAFF; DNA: TGCGCCAGCAGCCAAGATCTGAGGGAGAGCACTGAAGCTTTCTTT
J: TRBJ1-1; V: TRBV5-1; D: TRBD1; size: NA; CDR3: CASLDRGETEAFF; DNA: TGCGCCAGCCTGGACAGGGGGGAGACTGAAGCTTTCTTT
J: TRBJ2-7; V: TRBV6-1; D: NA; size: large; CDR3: CASSENPKEQYF; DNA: TGTGCCAGCAGTGAGAACCCTAAGGAGCAGTACTTC
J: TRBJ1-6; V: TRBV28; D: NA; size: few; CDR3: CASRPSERRSPLHF; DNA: TGTGCCAGCAGACCCTCGGAACGGCGGTCACCCCTCCACTTT
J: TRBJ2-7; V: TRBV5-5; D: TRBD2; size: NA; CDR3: CASSRRLAGNYEQYF; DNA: TGTGCCAGCAGCCGCCGACTAGCGGGGAACTACGAGCAGTACTTC